The 7 T cell receptor beta chains listed next were all sequenced from one sample in a study of T cell changes during pregnancy in multiple sclerosis. The repertoire was sequenced with immunoSEQ multiplex PCR; TCRdb's copy has only in-frame clones and lacks some. The top ten hold about 5.2% of the sample, which has over 50,000 clones, around nine tenths seen once. Specimen: peripheral blood from another person, used as feeder cells. The receptors come from a human donor whose cells served as feeder cells for cultures in a pregnancy study.

This rearrangement joins TRBV5-6 to TRBJ1-6; D gene uncertain. In germline, CDR1 is SGHDT, CDR2 YYEEEE. V lost 2 bases, J lost 5 bases, and 14 bases lay in between. CDR3 length: 16 residues. CDR3 bases: TGTGCCAGCAGCTTAAAGGGCAGCTCGCATAATTCACCCCTCCACTTT. Its translation is CASSLKGSSHNSPLHF.

The rearrangement joins TRBV7-3 to TRBJ2-1, with TRBD2 identical over 13 bases. There are 15 residues in the CDR3. Germline CDR1 reads SGHTA; CDR2 reads FQGTGA. The ends lost 3 bases at V and 10 bases at J; junction bases unmatched: 6. The CDR3 spells CASSFTSGRAHEQFF. In DNA, the CDR3 is TGTGCCAGCAGCTTCACTAGCGGGAGGGCCCACGAGCAGTTCTTC. Together with reference TRBV7-3 and TRBJ2-1, the CDR3 gives the full variable domain: GAGVSQTPSNKVTEKGKYVELRCDPISGHTALYWYRQSLGQGPEFLIYFQGTGAADDSGLPNDRFFAVRPEGSVSTLKIQRTERGDSAVYLCASSFTSGRAHEQFFGPGTRLTVL.

The chain has TRBV27 and TRBJ2-3; 13 positions match TRBD2. The CDR3 sequence is 17 residues long. V trimming: 8 bases; J trimming: 3 bases; junction bases outside the gene matches: 11. CDR1 is MNHEY and CDR2 is SMNVEV in the germline V gene (reference sequence). In nucleotides, the CDR3 is TGTGCCAGCTCAAACGCTGGGGGACTAGCGGGGACAGATACGCAGTATTTT. Translating it yields CASSNAGGLAGTDTQYF.

The rearrangement uses TRBV5-1 and TRBJ2-2, with 9 bases that match TRBD1. After removal of 1 base from V and 3 bases from J, the junction contained 1 base not matched to a gene. CDR1 SGHRS and CDR2 YFSETQ come from the germline V gene. CDR3 size: 15 residues. CDR3 in amino acids: CASSLTGGDTGELFF. The CDR3 bases are TGCGCCAGCAGCTTGACAGGGGGCGACACCGGGGAGCTGTTTTTT.

The chain employs TRBV28 and TRBJ1-5, with 7 bases identical to TRBD1. The CDR3 sequence is 15 residues long. V was clipped by 3 bases and J by 6 bases; unmatched bases: 8. Germline V gives CDR1 MDHEN, CDR2 SYDVKM. Written as DNA, the CDR3 is TGTGCCAGCAGTTTTGAAACAGGGGCTGGTCAGCCCCAGCATTTT. This encodes CASSFETGAGQPQHF.

The chain links TRBV6-4 to TRBJ2-3; D remains ambiguous. Germline CDR1 reads MRHNA; CDR2 reads SNTAGT. This CDR3 has 17 amino acids. V shed 2 bases and J shed 0 bases, with 15 bases lying between them. In nucleotides, the CDR3 is TGTGCCAGCAGTGACCCCAGGATTTTAATTAGCACAGATACGCAGTATTTT. It specifies CASSDPRILISTDTQYF.

The chain joins TRBV7-9 to TRBJ2-2; TRBD1 agrees at 8 bases. This CDR3 is built from 15 residues. Germline V gene lookup returns CDR1 SEHNR and CDR2 FQNEAQ (reference sequence). Trimming at V came to 5 bases and at J to 2 bases, leaving 4 bases not matched to a gene. CDR3 sequence: CASSRPGGNTGELFF. The CDR3 bases are TGTGCCAGCAGCCGTCCAGGGGGCAACACCGGGGAGCTGTTTTTT.